This is a list of T cell receptor beta chains from one sample in a study of sequential checkpoint blockade in melanoma. Produced via immunoSEQ multiplex PCR; TCRdb's table is partial and in-frame only. The table has about 5,100 clones, less than 20% seen once. The specimen was tumor tissue (inferred from file names), collected from a patient given nivolumab and ipilimumab in sequence. All receptors derive from a human donor with melanoma. Each CDR3 is given with its conserved first and last residue. Fields, in order: J gene, clone size, V gene, D gene, CDR3 protein, CDR3 DNA. A D gene is named only where the DNA matches it firmly. Size tells how often a clone was seen (once, few, many) or the class of an expanded clone, and some rows leave it out.

TRBJ1-1	NA	TRBV19	NA	CASSAGTLGTEAFF	TGTGCCAGTAGTGCCGGGACCCTGGGAACTGAAGCTTTCTTT
TRBJ1-2	few	TRBV28	NA	CASSHRGRLGYTF	TGTGCCAGCAGTCATCGTGGGCGGTTAGGCTACACCTTC
TRBJ2-1	many	TRBV7-5	NA	CASSPAGSSYNEQFF	TGTGCCAGCAGCCCCGCGGGGAGCTCCTACAATGAGCAGTTCTTC
TRBJ2-1	many	TRBV2	TRBD2	CASSLGLANNEQFF	TGTGCCAGCAGCCTTGGACTAGCTAACAATGAGCAGTTCTTC
TRBJ2-4	few	TRBV4-1	NA	CASSQATGNAKNIQYF	TGCGCCAGCAGCCAGGCTACAGGTAACGCCAAAAACATTCAGTACTTC
TRBJ1-4	few	TRBV12-2	NA	CAGTSGTVNEKLFF	TGTGCCGGCACCTCCGGGACAGTTAATGAAAAACTGTTTTTT
TRBJ1-1	NA	TRBV18	NA	CASSPTGLEGAPEAFF	TGTGCCAGCTCACCCACAGGGTTAGAAGGTGCCCCAGAAGCTTTCTTT
TRBJ1-2	many	TRBV11-3	NA	CASSPTRGGGSGGGYTF	TGTGCCAGCAGCCCGACCCGGGGGGGAGGCTCCGGAGGTGGCTACACCTTC
TRBJ1-1	NA	TRBV5-1	NA	CASDLNGGAMNTEAFF	TGCGCCAGCGACCTTAACGGGGGCGCGATGAACACTGAAGCTTTCTTT
TRBJ2-3	few	TRBV9	TRBD2	CASSVASGGAGTDTQYF	TGTGCCAGCAGCGTGGCTAGCGGGGGGGCGGGCACAGATACGCAGTATTTT
TRBJ1-2	NA	TRBV19	NA	CASSTTPQAGGYTF	TGTGCCAGTAGTACGACACCGCAAGCGGGTGGCTACACCTTC
TRBJ1-1	NA	TRBV11-3	NA	CASSLQGLNTEAFF	TGTGCCAGCAGCTTACAGGGCCTGAACACTGAAGCTTTCTTT
TRBJ2-1	once	TRBV5-1	NA	CASSLGRGSSYNEQFF	TGCGCCAGCAGCTTGGGGAGGGGGAGCTCCTACAATGAGCAGTTCTTC
TRBJ2-5	NA	TRBV6-8	TRBD1	CASSYPTGGTQETQYF	TGTGCCAGCAGTTACCCCACAGGGGGTACCCAAGAGACCCAGTACTTC
TRBJ1-3	NA	TRBV6-8	TRBD1	CASSDVQGQGFGNTIYF	TGTGCCAGCAGTGATGTACAGGGACAGGGGTTCGGAAACACCATATATTTT
TRBJ1-5	NA	TRBV6-8	NA	CASSYTQGSQPQHF	TGTGCCAGCAGTTACACTCAGGGGTCTCAGCCCCAGCATTTT
TRBJ1-2	many	TRBV11-3	NA	CASSLPRGGDYGYTF	TGTGCCAGCAGCCTGCCGAGGGGAGGAGACTATGGCTACACCTTC